The rows below give T cell receptor beta chains drawn from one sample of a study of blood T cell repertoires in COVID-19. The assay was immunoSEQ multiplex PCR, and TCRdb's table has in-frame clones only and misses some. The sample holds 380,000 or so clones, approximately 88% seen once. Specimen: peripheral blood. These receptors all stem from a man between 35 and 55 years old with acute or convalescent COVID-19. Each CDR3 is given with its conserved first and last residue. A D gene is named only where the DNA matches it firmly. Clone size, where shown, is once, few, many, or a class for clones that have expanded.

D gene	J gene	V gene	clone size	CDR3 protein	CDR3 DNA
-	TRBJ1-1	TRBV27	-	CASSLSGTARAFF	TGTGCCAGCAGTTTATCCGGTACAGCAAGAGCTTTCTTT
-	TRBJ1-1	TRBV11-2	few	CASSLGQGGVAFF	TGTGCCAGCAGCTTGGGGCAGGGTGGTGTGGCTTTCTTT
TRBD2	TRBJ2-3	TRBV7-8	-	CASRYFAGGTDTQYF	TGTGCCAGCAGATACTTCGCGGGGGGCACAGATACGCAGTATTTT
TRBD1	TRBJ2-7	TRBV27	once	CASSPGLGTAYEQYF	TGTGCCAGCAGTCCAGGTCTTGGGACAGCCTACGAGCAGTACTTC
TRBD1	TRBJ2-7	TRBV27	many	CASSLDRQVTYEQYF	TGTGCCAGCAGTTTGGACAGGCAGGTTACCTACGAGCAGTACTTC
-	TRBJ2-7	TRBV11-2	-	CASSLIRGTYEQYF	TGTGCCAGCAGCTTAATCAGGGGCACCTACGAGCAGTACTTC
TRBD1	TRBJ1-4	TRBV28	-	CASSESPRGRGSNEKLFF	TGTGCCAGCAGCGAATCCCCCAGGGGGCGCGGATCTAATGAAAAACTGTTTTTT
TRBD1	TRBJ2-2	TRBV2	-	CASSGAGGAAGELFF	TGTGCCAGCAGTGGGGCAGGGGGCGCCGCCGGGGAGCTGTTTTTT
-	TRBJ2-5	TRBV7-3	-	CASSSQGTPQETQYF	TGTGCCAGCAGCTCCCAGGGTACCCCCCAAGAGACCCAGTACTTC
TRBD2	TRBJ2-5	TRBV19	once	CASSMTSGGSQETQYF	TGTGCCAGTAGTATGACTAGCGGGGGGAGTCAAGAGACCCAGTACTTC